The 9 T cell receptor beta chains below come from one sample, sequenced in a study of T cell repertoires in cytomegalovirus infection. Using its own MiXCR run on the reads, TCRdb lists one record per CDR3 protein. Found here are under 850,000 distinct CDR3 sequences, about 30% of them singletons; the top ten hold roughly 20%. The antigens these receptors bind are not known. The material sequenced was cultured PBMCs, taken from culture after CMV antigen stimulation. All receptors derive from a human donor in good health (CMV status not recorded). Some clones in this sample may be carry-over from other donors' samples.

This chain's CDR3 is CASSLQGAEGEKLFF. The CDR3 DNA is TGTGCCAGCAGCTTGCAGGGGGCGGAGGGTGAAAAACTGTTTTTT. The J gene is TRBJ1-4, the V gene TRBV5-6; 8 nucleotides match TRBD1. Germline V gene sequence: CDR1 SGHDT, CDR2 YYEEEE. CDR3 size: 15 residues. With 1 base clipped from V and 7 bases from J, the junction kept 6 bases outside the gene matches.

This clonotype was counted only a few times. The V call is TRBV28, the J call TRBJ2-7, with a tentative D call TRBD1 (5 bases). Germline assignment: CDR1 MDHEN and CDR2 SYDVKM. This CDR3 contains 13 residues. The V gene lost 11 bases and the J gene lost 3 bases, with 17 bases spanning the gap. The CDR3: CAAQGYPNYEQYF. CDR3 bases: TGTGCCGCTCAGGGTTATCCCAACTACGAGCAGTACTTC.

This clonotype appeared a few times. V and J are TRBV7-9 and TRBJ2-3; D is perhaps TRBD1 or TRBD2 (5 bases each). Deletions cut 5 bases from V and 4 bases from J, with 19 bases between. The length of the CDR3 is 16 residues. Germline loops: CDR1 SEHNR, CDR2 FQNEAQ (reference sequence). The CDR3 nucleotides are TGTGCCAGCAGCCCCCTTCCGGGACCCGGGGCAGATACGCAGTATTTT. Translation: CASSPLPGPGADTQYF.

The CDR3 coding sequence is TGTGCCAGCATCGCCGACGGGTCCCCCGGCTCCTACGAGCAGTACTTC. This translates into CASIADGSPGSYEQYF. The chain carries TRBV12-3 or TRBV12-4 and TRBJ2-7; D uncertain. CDR3 length: 16 residues. Between the trimmed V and J ends, which lost 7 bases and 0 bases, there was a span of 19 bases.

This clonotype was recorded many times. The chain links TRBV7-8 to TRBJ2-7, with TRBD2 identical over 13 bases. The trim removed 6 bases at V and 4 bases at J, leaving 9 bases unmatched. Germline CDR1 reads SGHVS; CDR2 reads FQNEAQ. The CDR3 is 16 residues long. The CDR3 reads CASRSPTSGRFYEQYF. The CDR3 nucleotides read TGTGCCAGCAGGAGTCCGACTAGCGGGAGGTTTTACGAGCAGTACTTC.

This chain connects TRBV5-1 to TRBJ1-1; perhaps TRBD1 as D (6 bases). Trimming shortened V by 1 base and J by 1 base, and 14 bases separated the two germline ends. Germline V lookup: CDR1 SGHRS, CDR2 YFSETQ. The CDR3 contains 16 residues. DNA for the CDR3: TGCGCCAGCAGCTTGAGTAATTTGGGACAGAACACTGAAGCTTTCTTT. It yields the protein CASSLSNLGQNTEAFF. Together with reference TRBV5-1 and TRBJ1-1, the CDR3 gives the full variable domain: KAGVTQTPRYLIKTRGQQVTLSCSPISGHRSVSWYQQTPGQGLQFLFEYFSETQRNKGNFPGRFSGRQFSNSRSEMNVSTLELGDSALYLCASSLSNLGQNTEAFFGQGTRLTVV.

The rearrangement joins TRBV7-9 to TRBJ1-1; TRBD1 aligns across 11 bases. Germline V gives CDR1 SEHNR, CDR2 FQNEAQ (reference sequence). CDR3 length equals 18 residues. Trimming at V came to 1 base and at J to 3 bases, leaving 10 bases not matched to a gene. CDR3 DNA: TGTGCCAGCAGCTTAGTACTCTTTGGACAGGGGGCGCACACTGAAGCTTTCTTT. Residues: CASSLVLFGQGAHTEAFF.

The V gene is TRBV10-3, the J gene TRBJ2-6; D uncertain. This CDR3 has 13 amino acids. Germline values: CDR1 ENHRY, CDR2 SYGVKD. Deletions cut 10 bases from V and 3 bases from J, with 10 bases between. In DNA form, the CDR3 reads TGTGCCACCCAGCCCCGTGGGGCCAACGTCCTGACTTTC. It translates to CATQPRGANVLTF.

V and J are TRBV2 and TRBJ2-7; 7 positions agree with TRBD1. CDR1 SNHLY and CDR2 FYNNEI come from the germline V gene. Trimming took 7 bases from V and 6 from J; bases not matched to a gene: 12. This CDR3 has 14 residues. Written as DNA, the CDR3 is TGTGCCAGCACTATGACAGGGTTCCGCGGCGAGCAGTACTTC. This translates into CASTMTGFRGEQYF.